Listed below are T cell receptor beta chains from one sample, sequenced in a study of cytomegalovirus exposure and HLA in healthy donors. Sequencing was performed with immunoSEQ multiplex PCR; in TCRdb, only in-frame clones are kept and a portion is missing. The sample contains tens of thousands of clones, 65% to 80% of which appear only once. Input material: PBMCs. The receptor set was obtained from a man in his sixties in good health and CMV-seronegative. The CDR3 runs from the conserved cysteine through the conserved F or W. Fields, in order: V gene, CDR3 length, D gene, clone size, J gene, CDR3 DNA, CDR3 protein. A D gene is named only where the DNA matches it firmly. Rows may omit the clone size; those that give it use once, few, many or a size class.

TRBV6-4	13	-	few	TRBJ1-1	TGTGCCAGCAGTGTAGGGGTTGGGACTGAAGCTTTCTTT	CASSVGVGTEAFF
TRBV9	15	-	few	TRBJ2-2	TGTGCCAGCAGCGTAAGAGGATCCGACACCGGGGAGCTGTTTTTT	CASSVRGSDTGELFF
TRBV19	15	-	once	TRBJ2-3	TGTGCCAGTAATCACCGGGGGGCCGGTTCGAATACGCAGTATTTT	CASNHRGAGSNTQYF
TRBV2	14	TRBD2	-	TRBJ2-3	TGTGCCAGCGGGAGGGGATTGGGAACAGATACGCAGTATTTT	CASGRGLGTDTQYF
TRBV7-2	15	TRBD1	-	TRBJ2-7	TGTGCCAGCAGCTCGGAACCACAGGGGTTCCACGAGCAGTACTTC	CASSSEPQGFHEQYF
TRBV9	15	TRBD2	once	TRBJ2-5	TGTGCCAGCAACCTAGCGGGGGGCTCCCAAGAGACCCAGTACTTC	CASNLAGGSQETQYF
TRBV30	13	-	-	TRBJ2-7	TGTGCCGGAGACTTAATTGGCCCCTACGAGCAGTACTTC	CAGDLIGPYEQYF
TRBV18	14	TRBD1	-	TRBJ2-7	TGTGCCAGCTCACCCGGCAGGGGGTCCTACGAGCAGTACTTC	CASSPGRGSYEQYF
TRBV9	16	-	-	TRBJ2-1	TGTGCCAGCAGCGCACGCGACGGAGGGGCCGGCAATGAGCAGTTCTTC	CASSARDGGAGNEQFF
TRBV19	13	-	-	TRBJ1-2	TGTGCCAGTCGGAGGGTGGCTAACTATGGCTACACCTTC	CASRRVANYGYTF
TRBV5-4	17	TRBD1	-	TRBJ1-6	TGTGCCAGCAGCTCGGCATTCGACAGGGGGTATAATTCACCCCTCCACTTT	CASSSAFDRGYNSPLHF
TRBV21-1	17	-	once	TRBJ2-7	TGTGCCAGCAGCGCCAGGGAGGGCGGGGGCCCCACTTACGAGCAGTACTTC	CASSAREGGGPTYEQYF
TRBV6-4	13	TRBD1	-	TRBJ1-1	TGTGCCAGCAGGGGACAGGGTGACACTGAAGCTTTCTTT	CASRGQGDTEAFF
TRBV5-1	19	TRBD1	-	TRBJ2-7	TGCGCCAGCAGCTTGGCCCTTTGGGGACCCGGGACAGGGGGCCACGAGCAGTACTTC	CASSLALWGPGTGGHEQYF
TRBV2	15	-	-	TRBJ2-7	TGTGCCAGCAGTGAAGGGTGGGGGAGGACTTACGAGCAGTACTTC	CASSEGWGRTYEQYF
TRBV15	17	-	once	TRBJ2-5	TGTGCCACCAGCAGACCTGCTCGGCAGGGGCGCGGAGAGACCCAGTACTTC	CATSRPARQGRGETQYF
TRBV19	14	TRBD1	-	TRBJ1-1	TGTGCCAGTTTGGACAGGGAGAGGGACACTGAAGCTTTCTTT	CASLDRERDTEAFF
TRBV6-6	16	-	-	TRBJ1-1	TGTGCCAGCAGCCTCCCGGCGGGCCGGGGAGACACTGAAGCTTTCTTT	CASSLPAGRGDTEAFF
TRBV7-9	16	TRBD2	-	TRBJ2-3	TGTGCCAGCAGCGGGACTAGCGGGGTGGCGGCAGATACGCAGTATTTT	CASSGTSGVAADTQYF
TRBV7-3	15	TRBD2	-	TRBJ2-3	TGTGCCAGCAGCTTAGAACGGGGGGACACAGATACGCAGTATTTT	CASSLERGDTDTQYF
TRBV19	13	-	-	TRBJ2-7	TGTGCCAGTAGTGGGGGGAACTCCTACGAGCAGTACTTC	CASSGGNSYEQYF
TRBV6-6	14	-	-	TRBJ1-1	TGTGCCAGCAGTACCCTCCCAGGAAGCACTGAAGCTTTCTTT	CASSTLPGSTEAFF
TRBV7-3	15	TRBD1	-	TRBJ2-2	TGTGCCAGCCCTGCGGGACAGGACAACACCGGGGAGCTGTTTTTT	CASPAGQDNTGELFF
TRBV5-1	14	-	-	TRBJ2-2	TGCGCCAGCAGCGCGGGGCCCGGCACCGGGGAGCTGTTTTTT	CASSAGPGTGELFF
TRBV5-1	14	-	-	TRBJ2-3	TGCGCCAGCAGCGAGCCGGGGGACACAGATACGCAGTATTTT	CASSEPGDTDTQYF
TRBV5-4	19	-	-	TRBJ2-4	TGTGCCAGCAGCTTGGAGGGGGCAGCGGGGGCCCCCGCCAAAAACATTCAGTACTTC	CASSLEGAAGAPAKNIQYF
TRBV9	15	-	few	TRBJ1-6	TGTGCCAGCAGCCCCTATGGAGAGTCTAATTCACCCCTCCACTTT	CASSPYGESNSPLHF
TRBV29-1	14	-	-	TRBJ1-1	TGCAGCGTTGAAGCCGTCCAGGGTGGGACTGAAGCTTTCTTT	CSVEAVQGGTEAFF
TRBV9	13	TRBD1	-	TRBJ2-5	TGTGCCAGCAGCGTAGGACAGGGGAAGACCCAGTACTTC	CASSVGQGKTQYF
TRBV10-3	15	-	-	TRBJ1-3	TGTGCCATCAGACGGACAGTTAGCTCTGGAAACACCATATATTTT	CAIRRTVSSGNTIYF
TRBV2	14	TRBD1	-	TRBJ1-2	TGTGCCAGCAGTGAATTGACAGGGCCCTATGGCTACACCTTC	CASSELTGPYGYTF
TRBV23-1	14	-	-	TRBJ2-7	TGCGCCAGCAGTCAATCGTGCGGGGCCCACGAGCAGTACTTC	CASSQSCGAHEQYF
TRBV4-1	15	-	-	TRBJ2-4	TGCGCCAGCAGCCAAGGGCAGGGGTGGACAGAGATTCAGTACTTC	CASSQGQGWTEIQYF
TRBV7-9	15	-	-	TRBJ2-7	TGTTCCAGCAGCTTAGGTGTGGCCAGGGCCTACGAGCAGTACTTC	CSSSLGVARAYEQYF
TRBV5-4	14	-	few	TRBJ1-1	TGTGCCAGCAGGGGCGTGGGGGGTTATTCCGAAGCTTTCTTT	CASRGVGGYSEAFF
TRBV9	15	-	-	TRBJ1-6	TGTGCCAGCAGCGTAGATACGGGGAAAAATTCACCCCTCCACTTT	CASSVDTGKNSPLHF
TRBV6-1	16	-	-	TRBJ1-5	TGTGCCAGCAGTGATAGGGGAGGGGCAAGCAATCAGCCCCAGCATTTT	CASSDRGGASNQPQHF
TRBV7-9	18	TRBD1	-	TRBJ1-2	TGTTCCAGCAGCTCCCTTGGACAGGGGGCCCCTTTTAACTATGGCTACACCTTC	CSSSSLGQGAPFNYGYTF
TRBV7-8	13	-	once	TRBJ2-7	TGTGCCAGCAGCTTAGGAGTCGGCTACGAGCAGTACTTC	CASSLGVGYEQYF
TRBV1	20	-	-	TRBJ2-3	TGCACCAGCAGCCAAGATTGCAAGGGGCTCAGGGGGCCGGTGGAAGATACGCAGTATTTT	CTSSQDCKGLRGPVEDTQYF
TRBV6-5	14	TRBD1	-	TRBJ1-1	TGTGCCAGCAGTTACGGGACAGGGAACACTGAAGCTTTCTTT	CASSYGTGNTEAFF
TRBV9	12	-	-	TRBJ1-5	TGTGCCAGCGCACAGAGCAATCAGCCCCAGCATTTT	CASAQSNQPQHF
TRBV6-4	15	TRBD1	-	TRBJ2-3	TGTGCCAGCAGTGAGACAGGGGGTTCCACAGATACGCAGTATTTT	CASSETGGSTDTQYF
TRBV10-3	13	TRBD1	-	TRBJ1-1	TGTGCCATCAGTGAGTATAGGGACAGTGAAGCTTTCTTT	CAISEYRDSEAFF
TRBV19	16	TRBD1	-	TRBJ1-1	TGTGCCAGTAGTAGACGCCCGGGACAGGGTGACACTGAAGCTTTCTTT	CASSRRPGQGDTEAFF
TRBV5-6	16	TRBD2	-	TRBJ2-5	TGTGCCAGCAGCTTGATTCTAGCGGGGGGGCTTGAGACCCAGTACTTC	CASSLILAGGLETQYF
TRBV2	14	TRBD1	once	TRBJ2-5	TGTGCCAGCAGTCGGACAGGAAACCAAGAGACCCAGTACTTC	CASSRTGNQETQYF
TRBV5-1	15	TRBD2	once	TRBJ2-5	TGCGCCAGCAGCTTGCGGGGGGGGTTAGAAGAGACCCAGTACTTC	CASSLRGGLEETQYF
TRBV5-1	12	-	once	TRBJ2-5	TGCGCCAGCAGGGACAGCCAAGAGACCCAGTACTTC	CASRDSQETQYF
TRBV2	15	TRBD2	-	TRBJ2-7	TGTGCCAGCAGCATGACTAGCGGGGGCTCCCACGAGCAGTACTTC	CASSMTSGGSHEQYF
TRBV5-6	14	TRBD2	few	TRBJ2-7	TGTGCCAGCAGCTATAGCGGGGGCGGTTACGAGCAGTACTTC	CASSYSGGGYEQYF
TRBV11-2	12	-	-	TRBJ2-3	TGTGCCAGCAGCTTAGGCGCAGATACGCAGTATTTT	CASSLGADTQYF
TRBV10-2	19	-	once	TRBJ2-3	TGCGCCAGCAGTGAATTCCCCCCGGGGAGCGGTTCTAGCACAGATACGCAGTATTTT	CASSEFPPGSGSSTDTQYF
TRBV4-1	18	TRBD2	few	TRBJ2-5	TGCGCCAGCAGCCAAGATGGGCTAGCGGGGGGCGAATCAGAGACCCAGTACTTC	CASSQDGLAGGESETQYF
TRBV7-3	14	TRBD1	-	TRBJ2-3	TGTGCCAGCAGCCTACAGGGGGCGCAGGATACGCAGTATTTT	CASSLQGAQDTQYF
TRBV7-3	13	-	-	TRBJ2-3	TGTGCCAGCAGCCCTACCCCCGGGGGAGCGCAGTATTTT	CASSPTPGGAQYF
TRBV4-1	16	TRBD1	-	TRBJ2-1	TGCGCCAGCAGCCAAGGACAGGGTAGGGTCTACAATGAGCAGTTCTTC	CASSQGQGRVYNEQFF
TRBV4-1	14	TRBD2	-	TRBJ2-5	TGCGCCGTAACCCATGGGGGGGAGTTCGAGACCCAGTACTTC	CAVTHGGEFETQYF